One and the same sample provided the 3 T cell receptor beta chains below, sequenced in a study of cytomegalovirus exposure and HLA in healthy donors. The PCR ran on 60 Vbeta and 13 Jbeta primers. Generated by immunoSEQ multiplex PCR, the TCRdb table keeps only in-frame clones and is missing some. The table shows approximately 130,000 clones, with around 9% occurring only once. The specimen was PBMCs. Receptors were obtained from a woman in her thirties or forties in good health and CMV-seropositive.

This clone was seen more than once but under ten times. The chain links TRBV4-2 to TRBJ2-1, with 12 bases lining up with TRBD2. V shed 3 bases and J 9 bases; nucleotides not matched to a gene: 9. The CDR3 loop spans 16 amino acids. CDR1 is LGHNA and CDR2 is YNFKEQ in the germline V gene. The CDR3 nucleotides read TGTGCCAGCAGCCAGGGACTGACTAGCGGGGGCGGTGAGCAGTTCTTC. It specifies CASSQGLTSGGGEQFF.

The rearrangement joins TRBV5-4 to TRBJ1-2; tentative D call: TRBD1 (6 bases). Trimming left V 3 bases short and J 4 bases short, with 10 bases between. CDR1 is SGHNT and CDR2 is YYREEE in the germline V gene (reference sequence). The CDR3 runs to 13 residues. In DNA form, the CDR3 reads TGTGCCAGCAGCTCGACAGGTCCCTATGGCTACACCTTC. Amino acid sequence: CASSSTGPYGYTF.

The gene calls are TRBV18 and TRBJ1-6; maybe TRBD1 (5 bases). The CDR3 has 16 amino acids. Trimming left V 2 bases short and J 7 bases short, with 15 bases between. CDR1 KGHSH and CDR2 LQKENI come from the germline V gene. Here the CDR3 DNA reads TGTGCCAGCTCACCAGGGGTAGGGGCTGAGAATTCACCCCTCCACTTT. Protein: CASSPGVGAENSPLHF.